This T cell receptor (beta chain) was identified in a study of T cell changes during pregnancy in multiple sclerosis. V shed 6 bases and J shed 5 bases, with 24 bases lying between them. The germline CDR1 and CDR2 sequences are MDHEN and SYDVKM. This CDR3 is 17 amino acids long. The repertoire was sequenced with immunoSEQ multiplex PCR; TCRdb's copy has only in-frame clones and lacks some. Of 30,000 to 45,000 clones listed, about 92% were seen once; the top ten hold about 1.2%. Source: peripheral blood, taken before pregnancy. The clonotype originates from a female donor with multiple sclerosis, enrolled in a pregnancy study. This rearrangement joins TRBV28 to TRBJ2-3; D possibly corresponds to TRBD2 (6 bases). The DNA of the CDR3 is TGTGCCAGCAGCGCAAAATTGACTAGAGCGGGCGGAGATACGCAGTATTTT. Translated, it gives CASSAKLTRAGGDTQYF.